This is a list of T cell receptor beta chains from one sample in a study of blood T cell repertoires in COVID-19. Here immunoSEQ multiplex PCR was the method, and the copy in TCRdb shows in-frame clones only, minus some. This table holds around 200,000 clones, about 85% found once. What was sequenced was PBMCs or T cells enriched from blood (not recorded which). The receptors originated from a man aged 35-49 years who had recovered from COVID-19. CDR3s include the opening cysteine and the closing phenylalanine or tryptophan. A D gene is named only where the DNA matches it firmly.

D gene	V gene	J gene	CDR3 DNA	CDR3 protein
NA	TRBV7-2	TRBJ1-1	TGTGCCAGCAGCTCAGTGGGGGGAAATACTGAAGCTTTCTTT	CASSSVGGNTEAFF
NA	TRBV5-4	TRBJ2-5	TGTGCCAGCAGCCCCACAGGGAACTTCCAAGAGACCCAGTACTTC	CASSPTGNFQETQYF
NA	TRBV2	TRBJ2-7	TGTGCCAGCAGTGAAGACTACGGAGCCTACGAGCAGTACTTC	CASSEDYGAYEQYF
TRBD1	TRBV27	TRBJ1-5	TGTGCCAGCAGCCAGGGGGCGCAGAGCAATGGTCAGCCCCAGCATTTT	CASSQGAQSNGQPQHF
NA	TRBV6-4	TRBJ2-1	TGTGCCAGCAGTGACTCGGCTAGCGAGGGTAATGAGCAGTTCTTC	CASSDSASEGNEQFF
TRBD1	TRBV6-5	TRBJ1-2	TGTGCCAGCAGTTACTCGTCACGCCAGGGGGGCCCCACCTTC	CASSYSSRQGGPTF
TRBD1	TRBV11-3	TRBJ1-1	TGTGCCAGCAGCTCTTTAAAGACAGGGCTTAACACTGAAGCTTTCTTT	CASSSLKTGLNTEAFF
TRBD1	TRBV9	TRBJ1-1	TGTGCCAGCAGCGTTTCACCGGGACAGGGGAACACTGAAGCTTTCTTT	CASSVSPGQGNTEAFF
NA	TRBV2	TRBJ1-1	TGTGCCAGCGCCTCCGAGGCGAACACTGAAGCTTTCTTT	CASASEANTEAFF
NA	TRBV5-6	TRBJ1-2	TGTGCCAGCAGCTTGGGGGCAGGGGTAGAGAGCTATGGCTACACCTTC	CASSLGAGVESYGYTF
NA	TRBV3-1/TRBV3-2	TRBJ2-3	TGTGCCAGCAGACAAGGGGTTAGCGAAAATACGCAGTATTTT	CASRQGVSENTQYF